This TCR beta chain was identified in a study of shared clonotypes between healthy human individuals (dated by TCRdb to about 2020). For the study in its entirety: The cohort comprised two women and a few men aged 18 to 49 years. Per donor, three plates each were used for CD4 naive and CD4 memory, two for CD8 naive, and one for CD8 memory. Blood TCR repertoires of about 5 healthy adults were deeply sequenced to estimate repertoire size and the extent of clonotype sharing between individuals. To increase sequencing depth and limit assay-specific biases, different laboratories used diverse techniques to prepare libraries and sequence TCR repertoires. Per donor, leukapheresis produced somewhere between about 0.94 and 10 billion PBMCs.

The donors were healthy, HIV-negative adults who had no recently reported acute infections or vaccinations. Every donor was a Caucasian adult living in Nashville, Tennessee, USA. Magnetic negative selection was used to enrich CD4+ T cells, after which naive cells were positively selected on CD45RA and the negative fraction became the memory subset. Blood was obtained by leukapheresis, after which PBMCs were separated by Ficoll-Histopaque density gradient centrifugation and cryopreserved in liquid nitrogen vapor phase. Purity and quantity of every magnetically sorted T cell population were checked by analytical flow cytometry. Genomic DNA was isolated from each sorted fraction and quantified by UV absorbance on a Nanodrop 2000c. CDR1 and CDR2 (KGHSH, LQKENI) derive from the germline V gene. Trimming accounts for 3 bases at V and 6 bases at J, while the number of junction bases matched to no gene is 11. The CDR3 contains 17 residues, cysteine and phenylalanine counted. The kept DNA is CDR3 alone, 51 bases in frame from the first base.

In regard to this clone: Which antigen it targets is not known. The record has no base qualities; no much larger clone is one base away.

Summary of the overall study and its limitations: Because the study included only a small number of donors, the genetic and exposure-history diversity represented was limited. Across a handful of donors, around 5% of naive CD4, approximately 4% of naive CD8, under 2.5% of memory CD4, and roughly 0.4% of memory CD8 clonotypes were shared. Based on pairwise subsampling, the degree of clonotype sharing among donors was expected to be affected by sequencing depth. Higher generation probabilities were observed for clonotypes shared by all four sorted-subset donors than for non-shared clonotypes. Estimated clonotype richness was generally larger for naive than for memory subsets. Incomplete sequencing was indicated by rarefaction of sorted-subset datasets, despite the large sequencing depth. Sampling was restricted to blood, and TCR repertoires in tissue are likely to differ from TCR repertoires in blood.

Using the deep immunoSEQ assay, multiplex PCR amplified TCR CDR3 regions from genomic DNA. For each cell subset, the extracted genomic DNA was distributed evenly across all wells of several immunoSEQ 96-well plates, and each plate served as one replicate. For sorted subsets, each replicate PCR was loaded with roughly 200 ng genomic DNA, equivalent to 25,000 to 35,000 T cell genomes. Purified libraries were quantified with a Qubit 3.0 fluorometer, sized on a Bioanalyzer 2100, and re-quantified with the KAPA Library Quantification kit. Every immunoSEQ 96-well plate was sequenced on a separate single-read 150-cycle Illumina NextSeq 550 flow cell. Turning to the authors' computational methods: Because only junctional sequences without quality scores were contained in the immunoSEQ output, filtering matching that applied to full-length reads could not be performed. Sequences were annotated with PyIR, a Python wrapper for IgBLAST v1.9, using IMGT germline references to assign V/J genes and CDR3. Reads were removed for weak V/J assignments (E-value above 1e-6), missing CDR3, stop codons, out-of-frame junctions, or ambiguous translated residues. V3J clonotypes were defined as sequences sharing an identical inferred V gene, J gene, and CDR3 amino acid sequence. Percentage overlap between repertoires was calculated by dividing the number of shared unique clonotypes by the size of the smaller repertoire. Richness of each repertoire was evaluated using RTK rarefaction, the Chao1 estimator, and Recon v2.1 estimates of unobserved clonotypes. Generation probabilities were computed with OLGA for all TCRbeta clonotypes obtained by the gDNA method from several donors. As stored in TCRdb, this immuneACCESS dataset retains in-frame rearrangements with V and J assigned. A fraction of the clones does not appear; measured against another copy, unresolved V genes explain less than half of the discrepancy, and the remainder lacks a known reason. That table gives V, J and clone size, and the DNA gave D and trimming. The sample table shows approximately 500,000 clones, and less than 96% are seen once. In total, the top ten clones hold about 0.054% of the sample.

The chain was built from TRBV18 and TRBJ2-3, and 11 bases in between align with TRBD2. The source of this sequence is a woman in her twenties or thirties in good health. Sequencing was done on a sample of naive CD4+ T cells sorted from blood. Explained via the paper, the cell subset or site label denotes: CD45RA+ positively selected. CDR3 loop: CASSPLAGGQGVDTQYF. The DNA is as follows: TGTGCCAGCTCACCCCTAGCGGGAGGCCAGGGCGTCGATACGCAGTATTTT.